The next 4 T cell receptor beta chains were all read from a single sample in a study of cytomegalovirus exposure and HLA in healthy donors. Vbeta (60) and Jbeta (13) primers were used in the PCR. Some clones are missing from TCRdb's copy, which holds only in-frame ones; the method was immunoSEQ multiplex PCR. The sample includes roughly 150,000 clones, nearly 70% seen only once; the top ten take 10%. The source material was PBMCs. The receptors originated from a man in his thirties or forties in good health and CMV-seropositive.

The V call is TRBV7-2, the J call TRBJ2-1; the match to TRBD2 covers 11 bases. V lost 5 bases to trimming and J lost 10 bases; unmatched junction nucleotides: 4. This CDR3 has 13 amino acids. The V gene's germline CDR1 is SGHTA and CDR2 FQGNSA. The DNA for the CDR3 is TGTGCCAGCAGCACAGGGACTAGCGGAGAGCAGTTCTTC. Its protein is CASSTGTSGEQFF.

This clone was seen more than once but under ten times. The CDR3 nucleotides are TGTGCCAGCGGTCCTTGGGAGGAAAAACTGTTTTTT. Its translation is CASGPWEEKLFF. V is TRBV6-5 and J is TRBJ1-4; D remains unclear. Deletions cut 8 bases from V and 8 bases from J, with 12 bases between. Germline assignment: CDR1 MNHEY and CDR2 SVGAGI. The CDR3 covers 12 residues.

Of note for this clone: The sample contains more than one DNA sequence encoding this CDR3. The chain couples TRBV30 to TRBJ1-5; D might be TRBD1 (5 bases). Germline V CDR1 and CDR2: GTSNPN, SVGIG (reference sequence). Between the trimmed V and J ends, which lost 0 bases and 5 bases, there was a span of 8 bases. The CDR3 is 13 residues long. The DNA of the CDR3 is TGTGCCTGGAGTGTAAAAGGGGATCAGCCCCAGCATTTT. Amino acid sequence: CAWSVKGDQPQHF.

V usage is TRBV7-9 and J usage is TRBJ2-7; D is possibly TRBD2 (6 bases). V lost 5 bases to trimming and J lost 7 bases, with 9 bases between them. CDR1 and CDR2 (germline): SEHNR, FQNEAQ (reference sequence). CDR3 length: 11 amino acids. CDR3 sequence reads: CASSLTSEQYF. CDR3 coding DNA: TGTGCCAGCAGCCTGACTAGTGAGCAGTACTTC.